The rows below give T cell receptor beta chains drawn from one sample of a study of control samples from healthy donors and cancer patients. The repertoire was sequenced with immunoSEQ multiplex PCR; TCRdb's copy has only in-frame clones and lacks some. The sample holds about 130,000 clones, approximately 92% seen once. The sample comprised PBMCs. These receptors all come from a man older than 75 with head and neck cancer. Each CDR3 is given with its conserved first and last residue. Each record gives: clone size, J gene, V gene, CDR3 protein. Clone size is not always given. Where it is, it says once, few, many or a class for expanded clones.

clone size: NA
J gene: TRBJ2-7
V gene: TRBV5-1
CDR3 protein: CASSPEPGTVSYEQYF

clone size: medium-sized
J gene: TRBJ1-5
V gene: TRBV12-3/TRBV12-4
CDR3 protein: CASNSGAQPQHF

clone size: NA
J gene: TRBJ1-2
V gene: TRBV7-9
CDR3 protein: CASSRDSTRYGYTF

clone size: NA
J gene: TRBJ2-1
V gene: TRBV19
CDR3 protein: CASSMQGGYNEQFF

clone size: NA
J gene: TRBJ2-7
V gene: TRBV12-3/TRBV12-4
CDR3 protein: CASSLVGGNEQYF

clone size: once
J gene: TRBJ1-2
V gene: TRBV5-1
CDR3 protein: CASSSIGVDYGYTF

clone size: once
J gene: TRBJ1-1
V gene: TRBV11-2
CDR3 protein: CASSHRGGHTEAFF

clone size: NA
J gene: TRBJ2-7
V gene: TRBV4-1
CDR3 protein: CASSLNLAGASYEQYF

clone size: NA
J gene: TRBJ2-1
V gene: TRBV10-3
CDR3 protein: CAISGSYNEQFF

clone size: NA
J gene: TRBJ2-5
V gene: TRBV5-5
CDR3 protein: CASSLSGTSFRTQYF

clone size: NA
J gene: TRBJ2-7
V gene: TRBV4-1
CDR3 protein: CASSPQRRGYEQYF

clone size: once
J gene: TRBJ1-5
V gene: TRBV21-1
CDR3 protein: CASSKEDRGLEQPQHF

clone size: NA
J gene: TRBJ2-7
V gene: TRBV2
CDR3 protein: CASGIGKFPYEQYF

clone size: few
J gene: TRBJ1-2
V gene: TRBV7-9
CDR3 protein: CASSHQPTTGGSYGYTF

clone size: NA
J gene: TRBJ1-1
V gene: TRBV5-1
CDR3 protein: CASSLGQGLNTEAFF

clone size: NA
J gene: TRBJ2-1
V gene: TRBV9
CDR3 protein: CASSVGGAYNEQFF

clone size: NA
J gene: TRBJ1-2
V gene: TRBV6-1
CDR3 protein: CASSETDEANYGYTF

clone size: NA
J gene: TRBJ1-2
V gene: TRBV18
CDR3 protein: CASSPRRQGEGYTF

clone size: NA
J gene: TRBJ2-1
V gene: TRBV19
CDR3 protein: CASTADYNEQFF

clone size: NA
J gene: TRBJ1-3
V gene: TRBV5-1
CDR3 protein: CASSARTGVSSGNTIYF

clone size: NA
J gene: TRBJ2-1
V gene: TRBV10-3
CDR3 protein: CAISTLTSRVNEQFF

clone size: once
J gene: TRBJ2-3
V gene: TRBV5-1
CDR3 protein: CASSLGPPGQMPLDTQYF

clone size: NA
J gene: TRBJ1-2
V gene: TRBV6-4
CDR3 protein: CASSDAVYGYTF